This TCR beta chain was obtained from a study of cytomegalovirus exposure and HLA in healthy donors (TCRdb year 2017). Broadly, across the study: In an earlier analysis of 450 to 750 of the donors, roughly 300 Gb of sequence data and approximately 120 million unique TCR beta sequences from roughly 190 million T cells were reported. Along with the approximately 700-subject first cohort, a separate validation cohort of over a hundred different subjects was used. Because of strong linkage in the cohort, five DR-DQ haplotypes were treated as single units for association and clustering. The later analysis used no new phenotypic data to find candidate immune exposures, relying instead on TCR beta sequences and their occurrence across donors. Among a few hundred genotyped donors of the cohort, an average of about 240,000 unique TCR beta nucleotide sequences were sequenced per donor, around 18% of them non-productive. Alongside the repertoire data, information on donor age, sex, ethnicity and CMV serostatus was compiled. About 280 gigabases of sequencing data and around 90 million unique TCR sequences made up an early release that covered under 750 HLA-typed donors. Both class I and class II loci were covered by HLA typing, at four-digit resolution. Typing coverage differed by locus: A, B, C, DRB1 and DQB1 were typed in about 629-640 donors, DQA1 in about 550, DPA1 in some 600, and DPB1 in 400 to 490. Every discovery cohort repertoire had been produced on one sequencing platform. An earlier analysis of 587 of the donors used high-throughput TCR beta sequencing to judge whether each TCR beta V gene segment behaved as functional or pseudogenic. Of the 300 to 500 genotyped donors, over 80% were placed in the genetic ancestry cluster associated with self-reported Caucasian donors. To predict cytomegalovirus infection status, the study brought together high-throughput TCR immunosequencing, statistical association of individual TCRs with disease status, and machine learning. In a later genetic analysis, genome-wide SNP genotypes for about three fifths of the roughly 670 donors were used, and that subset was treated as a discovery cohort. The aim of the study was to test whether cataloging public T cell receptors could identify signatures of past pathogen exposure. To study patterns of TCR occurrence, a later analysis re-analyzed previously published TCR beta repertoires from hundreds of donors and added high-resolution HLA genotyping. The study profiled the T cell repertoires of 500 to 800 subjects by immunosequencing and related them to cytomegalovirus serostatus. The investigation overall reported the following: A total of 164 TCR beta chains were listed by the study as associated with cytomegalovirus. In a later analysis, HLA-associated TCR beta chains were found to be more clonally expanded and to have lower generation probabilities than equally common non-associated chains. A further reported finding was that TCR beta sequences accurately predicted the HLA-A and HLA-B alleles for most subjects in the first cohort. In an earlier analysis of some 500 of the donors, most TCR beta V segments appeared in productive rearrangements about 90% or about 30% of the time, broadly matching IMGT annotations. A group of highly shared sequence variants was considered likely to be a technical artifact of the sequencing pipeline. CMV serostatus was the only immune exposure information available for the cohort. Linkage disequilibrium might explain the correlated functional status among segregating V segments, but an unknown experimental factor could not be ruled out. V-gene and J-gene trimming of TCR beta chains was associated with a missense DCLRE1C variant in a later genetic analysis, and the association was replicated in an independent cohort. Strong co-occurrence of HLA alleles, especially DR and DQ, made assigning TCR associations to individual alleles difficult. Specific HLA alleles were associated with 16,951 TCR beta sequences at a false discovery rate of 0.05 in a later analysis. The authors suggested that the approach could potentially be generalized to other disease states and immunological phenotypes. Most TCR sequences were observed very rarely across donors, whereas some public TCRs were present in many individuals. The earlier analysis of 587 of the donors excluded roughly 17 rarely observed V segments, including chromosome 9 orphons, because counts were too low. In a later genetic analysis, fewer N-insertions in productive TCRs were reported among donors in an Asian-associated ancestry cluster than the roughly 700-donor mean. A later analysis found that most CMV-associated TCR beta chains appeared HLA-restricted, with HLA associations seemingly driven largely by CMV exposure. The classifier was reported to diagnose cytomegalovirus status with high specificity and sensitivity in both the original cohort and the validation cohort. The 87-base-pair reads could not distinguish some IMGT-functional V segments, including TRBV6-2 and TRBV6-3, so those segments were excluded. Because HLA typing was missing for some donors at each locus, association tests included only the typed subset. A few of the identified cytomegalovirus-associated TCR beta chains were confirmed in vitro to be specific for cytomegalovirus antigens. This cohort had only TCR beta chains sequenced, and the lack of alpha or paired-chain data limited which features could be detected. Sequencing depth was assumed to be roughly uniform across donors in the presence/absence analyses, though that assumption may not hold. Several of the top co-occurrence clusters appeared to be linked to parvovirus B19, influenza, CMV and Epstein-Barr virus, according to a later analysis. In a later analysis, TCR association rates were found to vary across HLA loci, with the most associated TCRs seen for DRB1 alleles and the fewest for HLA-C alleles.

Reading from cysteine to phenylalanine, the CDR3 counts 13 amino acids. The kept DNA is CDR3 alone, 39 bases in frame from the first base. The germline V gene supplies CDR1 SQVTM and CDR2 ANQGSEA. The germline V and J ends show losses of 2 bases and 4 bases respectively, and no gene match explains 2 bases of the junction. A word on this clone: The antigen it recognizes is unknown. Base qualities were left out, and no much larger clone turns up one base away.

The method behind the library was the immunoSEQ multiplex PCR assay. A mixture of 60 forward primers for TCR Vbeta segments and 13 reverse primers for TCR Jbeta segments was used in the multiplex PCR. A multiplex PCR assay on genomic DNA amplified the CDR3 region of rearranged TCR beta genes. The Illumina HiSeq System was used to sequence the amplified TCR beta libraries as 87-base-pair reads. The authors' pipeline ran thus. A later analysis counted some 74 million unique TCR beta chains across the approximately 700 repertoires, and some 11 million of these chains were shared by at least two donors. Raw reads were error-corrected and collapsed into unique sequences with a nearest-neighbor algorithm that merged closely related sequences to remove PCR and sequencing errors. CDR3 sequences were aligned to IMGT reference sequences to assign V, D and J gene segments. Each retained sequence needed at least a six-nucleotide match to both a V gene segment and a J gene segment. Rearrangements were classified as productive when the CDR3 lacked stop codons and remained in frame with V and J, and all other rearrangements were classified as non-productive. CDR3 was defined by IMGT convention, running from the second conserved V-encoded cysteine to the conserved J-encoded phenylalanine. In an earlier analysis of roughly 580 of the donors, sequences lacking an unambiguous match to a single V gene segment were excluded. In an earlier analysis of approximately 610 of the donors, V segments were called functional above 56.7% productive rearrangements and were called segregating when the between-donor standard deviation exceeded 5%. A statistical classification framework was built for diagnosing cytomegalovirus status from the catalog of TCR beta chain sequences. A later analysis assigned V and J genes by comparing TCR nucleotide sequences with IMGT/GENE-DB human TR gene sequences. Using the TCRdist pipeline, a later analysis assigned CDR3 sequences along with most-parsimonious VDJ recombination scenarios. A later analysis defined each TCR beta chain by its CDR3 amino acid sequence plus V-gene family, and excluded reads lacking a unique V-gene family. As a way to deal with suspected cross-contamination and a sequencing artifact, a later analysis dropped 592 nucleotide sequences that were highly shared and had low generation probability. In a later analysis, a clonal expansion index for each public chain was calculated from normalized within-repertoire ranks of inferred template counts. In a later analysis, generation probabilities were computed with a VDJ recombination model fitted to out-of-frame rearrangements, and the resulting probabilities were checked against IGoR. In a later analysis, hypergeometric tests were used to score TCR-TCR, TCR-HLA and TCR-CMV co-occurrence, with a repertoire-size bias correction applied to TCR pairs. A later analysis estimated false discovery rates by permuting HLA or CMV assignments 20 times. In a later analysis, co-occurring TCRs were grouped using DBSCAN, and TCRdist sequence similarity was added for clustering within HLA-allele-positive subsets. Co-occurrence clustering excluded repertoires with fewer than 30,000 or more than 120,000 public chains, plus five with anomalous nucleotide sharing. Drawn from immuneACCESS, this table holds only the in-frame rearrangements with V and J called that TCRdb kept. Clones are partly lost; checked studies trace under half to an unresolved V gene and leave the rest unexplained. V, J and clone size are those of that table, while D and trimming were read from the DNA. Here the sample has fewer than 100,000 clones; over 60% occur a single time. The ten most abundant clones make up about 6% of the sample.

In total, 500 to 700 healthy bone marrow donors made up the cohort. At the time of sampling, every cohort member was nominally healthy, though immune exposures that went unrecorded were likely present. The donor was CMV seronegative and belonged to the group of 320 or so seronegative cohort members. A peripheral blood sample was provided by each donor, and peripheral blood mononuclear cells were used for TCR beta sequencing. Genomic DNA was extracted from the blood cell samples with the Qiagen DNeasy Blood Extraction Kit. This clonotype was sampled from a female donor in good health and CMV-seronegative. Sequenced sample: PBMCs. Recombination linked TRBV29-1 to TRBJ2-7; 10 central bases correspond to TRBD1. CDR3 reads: CSVERTGGYEQYF. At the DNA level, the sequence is TGCAGCGTTGAAAGGACAGGGGGTTACGAGCAGTACTTC.